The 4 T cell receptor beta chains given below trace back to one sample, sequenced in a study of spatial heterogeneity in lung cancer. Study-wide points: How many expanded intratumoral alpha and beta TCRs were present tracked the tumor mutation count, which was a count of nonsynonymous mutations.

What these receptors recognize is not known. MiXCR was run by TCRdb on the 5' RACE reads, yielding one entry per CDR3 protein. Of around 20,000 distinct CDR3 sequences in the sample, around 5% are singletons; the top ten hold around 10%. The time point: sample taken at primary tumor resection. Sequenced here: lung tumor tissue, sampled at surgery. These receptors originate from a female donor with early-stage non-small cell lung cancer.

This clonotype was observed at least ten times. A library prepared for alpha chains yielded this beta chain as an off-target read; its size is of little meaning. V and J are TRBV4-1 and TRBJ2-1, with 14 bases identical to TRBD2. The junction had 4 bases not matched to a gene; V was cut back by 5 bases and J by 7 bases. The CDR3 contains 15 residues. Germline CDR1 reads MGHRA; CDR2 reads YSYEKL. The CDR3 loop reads CASSIGLAGGNEQFF. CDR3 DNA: TGCGCCAGCAGCATCGGACTAGCGGGAGGTAATGAGCAGTTCTTC.

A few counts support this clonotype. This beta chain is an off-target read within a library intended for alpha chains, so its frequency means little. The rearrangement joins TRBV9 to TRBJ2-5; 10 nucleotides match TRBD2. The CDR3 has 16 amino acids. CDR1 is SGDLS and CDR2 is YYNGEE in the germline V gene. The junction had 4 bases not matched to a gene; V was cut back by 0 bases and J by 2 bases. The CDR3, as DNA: TGTGCCAGCAGCGTAGCTGGGGGACTAGCGCAAGAGACCCAGTACTTC. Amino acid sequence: CASSVAGGLAQETQYF.

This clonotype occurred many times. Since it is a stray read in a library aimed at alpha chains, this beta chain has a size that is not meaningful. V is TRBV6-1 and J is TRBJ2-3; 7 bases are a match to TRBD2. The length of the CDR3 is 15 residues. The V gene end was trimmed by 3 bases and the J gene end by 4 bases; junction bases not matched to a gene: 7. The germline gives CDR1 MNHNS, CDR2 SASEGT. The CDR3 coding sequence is TGTGCCAGCAGTGACTGGACTAGAACTTCAGATACGCAGTATTTT. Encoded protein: CASSDWTRTSDTQYF.

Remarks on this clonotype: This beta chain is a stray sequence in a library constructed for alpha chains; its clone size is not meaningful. The CDR3 protein is CASSHPGQRNTEAFF. CDR3 DNA sequence: TGCGCCAGCAGCCACCCGGGACAGAGAAACACTGAAGCTTTCTTT. The V gene is TRBV4-1, the J gene TRBJ1-1, with 7 bases fitting TRBD1. V lost 3 bases and J lost 2; bases outside the gene matches: 6. CDR3 length: 15 residues. Per germline, CDR1 MGHRA and CDR2 YSYEKL.